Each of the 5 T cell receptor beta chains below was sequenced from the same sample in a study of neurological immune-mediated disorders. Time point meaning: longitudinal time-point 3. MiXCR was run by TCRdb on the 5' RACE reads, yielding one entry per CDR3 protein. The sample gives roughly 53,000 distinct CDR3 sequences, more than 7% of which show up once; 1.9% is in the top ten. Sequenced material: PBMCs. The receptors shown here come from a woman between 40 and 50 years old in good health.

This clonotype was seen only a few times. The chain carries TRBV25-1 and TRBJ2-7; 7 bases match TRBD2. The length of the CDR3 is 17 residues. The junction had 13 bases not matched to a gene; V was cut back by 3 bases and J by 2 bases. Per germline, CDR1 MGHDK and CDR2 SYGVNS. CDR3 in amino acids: CASSDFAGVNKAYEQYF. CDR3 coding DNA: TGTGCCAGCAGTGATTTTGCGGGAGTCAATAAAGCCTACGAGCAGTACTTC.

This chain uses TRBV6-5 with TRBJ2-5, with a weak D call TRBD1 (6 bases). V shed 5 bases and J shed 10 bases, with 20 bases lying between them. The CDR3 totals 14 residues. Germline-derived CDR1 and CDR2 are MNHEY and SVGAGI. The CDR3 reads CASSRQAQGGIQYF. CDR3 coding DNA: TGTGCCAGCAGTAGACAGGCGCAAGGTGGGATCCAGTACTTC.

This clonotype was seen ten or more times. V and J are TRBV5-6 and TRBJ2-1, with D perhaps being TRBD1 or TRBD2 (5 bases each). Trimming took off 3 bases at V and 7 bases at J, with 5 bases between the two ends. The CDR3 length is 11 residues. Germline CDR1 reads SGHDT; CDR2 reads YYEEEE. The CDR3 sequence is CASSWGNEQFF. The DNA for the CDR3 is TGTGCCAGCAGCTGGGGGAATGAGCAGTTCTTC.

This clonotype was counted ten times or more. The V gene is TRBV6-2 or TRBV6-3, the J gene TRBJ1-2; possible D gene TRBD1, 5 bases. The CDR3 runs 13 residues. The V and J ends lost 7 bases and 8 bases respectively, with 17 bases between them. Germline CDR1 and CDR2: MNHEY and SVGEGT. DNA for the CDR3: TGTGCCAGCACCGAGGGACTGCCTCTAGGCTACACCTTC. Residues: CASTEGLPLGYTF.

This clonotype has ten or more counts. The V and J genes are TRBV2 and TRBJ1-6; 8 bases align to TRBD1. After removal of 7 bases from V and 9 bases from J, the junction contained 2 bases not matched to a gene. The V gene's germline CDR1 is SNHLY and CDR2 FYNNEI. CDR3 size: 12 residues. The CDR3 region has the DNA TGTGCCAGCACAGGGGGCACTTCACCCCTCCACTTT. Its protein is CASTGGTSPLHF.